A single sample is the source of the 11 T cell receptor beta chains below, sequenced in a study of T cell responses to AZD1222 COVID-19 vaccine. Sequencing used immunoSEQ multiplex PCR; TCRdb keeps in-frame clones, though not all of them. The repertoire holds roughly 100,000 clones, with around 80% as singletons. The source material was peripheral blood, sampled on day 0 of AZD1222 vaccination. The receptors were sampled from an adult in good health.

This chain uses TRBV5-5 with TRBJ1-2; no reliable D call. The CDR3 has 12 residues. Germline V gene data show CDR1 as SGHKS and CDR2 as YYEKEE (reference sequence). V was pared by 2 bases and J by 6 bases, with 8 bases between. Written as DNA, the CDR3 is TGTGCCAGCAGCTTAGGAGGACATGGCTACACCTTC. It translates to CASSLGGHGYTF.

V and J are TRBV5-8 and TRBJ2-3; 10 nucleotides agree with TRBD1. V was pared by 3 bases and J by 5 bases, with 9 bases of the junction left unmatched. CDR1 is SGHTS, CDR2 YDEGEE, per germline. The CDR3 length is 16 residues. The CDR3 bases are TGTGCCAGCAGCTCAGCCTGGGACAGGGGCATAGATACGCAGTATTTT. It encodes CASSSAWDRGIDTQYF.

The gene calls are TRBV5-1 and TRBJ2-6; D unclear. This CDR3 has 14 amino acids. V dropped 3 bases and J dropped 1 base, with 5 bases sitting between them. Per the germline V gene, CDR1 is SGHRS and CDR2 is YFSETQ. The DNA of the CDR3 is TGCGCCAGCAGCTCTGGGTCTGGGGCCAACGTCCTGACTTTC. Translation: CASSSGSGANVLTF. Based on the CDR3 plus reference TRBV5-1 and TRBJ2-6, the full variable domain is KAGVTQTPRYLIKTRGQQVTLSCSPISGHRSVSWYQQTPGQGLQFLFEYFSETQRNKGNFPGRFSGRQFSNSRSEMNVSTLELGDSALYLCASSSGSGANVLTFGAGSRLTVL.

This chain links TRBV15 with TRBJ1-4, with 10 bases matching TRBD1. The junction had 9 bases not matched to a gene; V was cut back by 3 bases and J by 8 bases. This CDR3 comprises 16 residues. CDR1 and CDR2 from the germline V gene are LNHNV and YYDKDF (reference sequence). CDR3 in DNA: TGTGCCACCAGCAGCGGACAGGGGGGCCTTCGGGAAAAACTGTTTTTT. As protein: CATSSGQGGLREKLFF.

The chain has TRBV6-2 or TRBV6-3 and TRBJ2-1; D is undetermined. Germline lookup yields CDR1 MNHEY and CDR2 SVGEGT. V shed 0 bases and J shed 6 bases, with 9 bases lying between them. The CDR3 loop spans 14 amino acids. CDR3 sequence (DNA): TGTGCCAGCAGTTACTCCGCCCTTATCAATGAGCAGTTCTTC. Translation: CASSYSALINEQFF.

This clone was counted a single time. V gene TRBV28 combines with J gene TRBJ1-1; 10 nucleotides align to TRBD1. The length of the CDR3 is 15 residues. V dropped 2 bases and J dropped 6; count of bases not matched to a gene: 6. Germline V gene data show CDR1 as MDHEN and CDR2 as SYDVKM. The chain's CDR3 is CASSLMGQGLPEAFF. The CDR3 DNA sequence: TGTGCCAGCAGTTTAATGGGACAGGGGTTGCCTGAAGCTTTCTTT.

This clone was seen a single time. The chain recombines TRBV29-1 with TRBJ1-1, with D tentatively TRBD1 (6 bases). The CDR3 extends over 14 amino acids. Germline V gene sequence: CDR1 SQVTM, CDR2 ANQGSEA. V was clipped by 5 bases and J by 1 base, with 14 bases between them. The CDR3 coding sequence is TGCAGCGTTCGGTTTGACAGGAGGAACACTGAAGCTTTCTTT. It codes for CSVRFDRRNTEAFF.

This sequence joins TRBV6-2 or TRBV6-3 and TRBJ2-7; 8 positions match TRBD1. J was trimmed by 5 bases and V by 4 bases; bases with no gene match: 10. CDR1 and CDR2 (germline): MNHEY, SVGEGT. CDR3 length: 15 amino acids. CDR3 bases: TGTGCCAGCAGTTGGGGAGGCAGGGGGCAAAACGAGCAGTACTTC. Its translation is CASSWGGRGQNEQYF.

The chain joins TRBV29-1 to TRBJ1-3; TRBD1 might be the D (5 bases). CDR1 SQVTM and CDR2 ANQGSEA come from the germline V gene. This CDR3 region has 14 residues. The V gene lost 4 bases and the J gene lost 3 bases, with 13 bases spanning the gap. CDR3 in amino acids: CSVGLGQVGNTIYF. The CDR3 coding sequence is TGCAGCGTTGGCCTGGGGCAGGTTGGAAACACCATATATTTT.

This CDR3 reads CASSQAGRLQETQYF. The CDR3 DNA sequence: TGCGCCAGCAGCCAAGCCGGACGGCTCCAAGAGACCCAGTACTTC. The genes are TRBV4-1 and TRBJ2-5; D gene unclear. Per germline, CDR1 MGHRA and CDR2 YSYEKL. The CDR3 length is 15 residues. V dropped 1 base and J dropped 1 base, with 10 bases sitting between them.

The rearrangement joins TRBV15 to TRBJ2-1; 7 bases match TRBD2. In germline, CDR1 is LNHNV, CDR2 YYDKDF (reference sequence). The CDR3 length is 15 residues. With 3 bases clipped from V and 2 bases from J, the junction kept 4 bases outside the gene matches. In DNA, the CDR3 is TGTGCCACCAGCAGGTCCAGCGGGGCCTACAATGAGCAGTTCTTC. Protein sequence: CATSRSSGAYNEQFF.